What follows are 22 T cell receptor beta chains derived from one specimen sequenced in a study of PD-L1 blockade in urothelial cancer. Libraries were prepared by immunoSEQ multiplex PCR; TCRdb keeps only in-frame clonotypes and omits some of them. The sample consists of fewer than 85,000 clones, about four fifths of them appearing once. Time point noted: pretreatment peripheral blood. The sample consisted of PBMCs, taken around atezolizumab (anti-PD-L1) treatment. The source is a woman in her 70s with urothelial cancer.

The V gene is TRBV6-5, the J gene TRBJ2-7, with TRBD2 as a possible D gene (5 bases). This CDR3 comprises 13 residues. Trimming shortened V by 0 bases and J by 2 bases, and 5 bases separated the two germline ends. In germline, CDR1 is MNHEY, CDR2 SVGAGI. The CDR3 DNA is TGTGCCAGCAGTTACTCACTAGCCTACGAGCAGTACTTC. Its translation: CASSYSLAYEQYF.

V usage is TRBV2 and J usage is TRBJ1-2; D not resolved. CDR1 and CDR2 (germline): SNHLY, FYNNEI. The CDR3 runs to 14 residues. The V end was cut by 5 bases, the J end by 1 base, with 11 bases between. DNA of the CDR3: TGTGCCAGCAGTCTACGACACCTTAACTATGGCTACACCTTC. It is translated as CASSLRHLNYGYTF.

CDR3 nucleotides: TGCGCCAGCAGCCTAGGGACGGGGGATCAGCCCCAGCATTTT. It translates to CASSLGTGDQPQHF. The rearrangement uses TRBV5-1 and TRBJ1-5, with D perhaps TRBD1 (5 bases). Trimming stripped 4 bases from V and 5 bases from J, with 13 bases between. The CDR3 covers 14 residues. Germline CDR1 and CDR2: SGHRS and YFSETQ.

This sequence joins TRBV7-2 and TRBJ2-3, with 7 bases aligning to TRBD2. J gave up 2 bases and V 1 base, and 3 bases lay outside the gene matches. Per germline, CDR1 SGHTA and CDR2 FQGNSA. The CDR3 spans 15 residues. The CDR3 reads CASSLGGRITDTQYF. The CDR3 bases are TGTGCCAGCAGCTTAGGCGGGAGAATCACAGATACGCAGTATTTT.

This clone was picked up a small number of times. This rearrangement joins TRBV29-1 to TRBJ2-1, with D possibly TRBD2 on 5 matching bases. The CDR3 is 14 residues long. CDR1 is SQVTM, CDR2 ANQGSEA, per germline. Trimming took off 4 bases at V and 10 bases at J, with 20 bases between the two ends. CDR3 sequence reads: CSVGRSPLVREQFF. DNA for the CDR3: TGCAGCGTTGGGAGATCGCCACTAGTCCGCGAGCAGTTCTTC.

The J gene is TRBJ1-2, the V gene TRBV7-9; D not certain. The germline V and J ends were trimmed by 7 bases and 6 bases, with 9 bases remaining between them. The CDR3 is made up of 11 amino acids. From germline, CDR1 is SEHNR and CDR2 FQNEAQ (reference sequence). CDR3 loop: CASMRGNGYTF. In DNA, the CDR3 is TGTGCCAGCATGAGAGGGAATGGCTACACCTTC.

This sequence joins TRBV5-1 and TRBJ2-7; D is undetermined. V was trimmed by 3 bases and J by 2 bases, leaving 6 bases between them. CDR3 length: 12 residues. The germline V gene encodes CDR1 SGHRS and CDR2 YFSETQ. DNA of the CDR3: TGCGCCAGCAGCTCCCAGACCTACGAGCAGTACTTC. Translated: CASSSQTYEQYF. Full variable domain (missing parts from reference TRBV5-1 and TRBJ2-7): KAGVTQTPRYLIKTRGQQVTLSCSPISGHRSVSWYQQTPGQGLQFLFEYFSETQRNKGNFPGRFSGRQFSNSRSEMNVSTLELGDSALYLCASSSQTYEQYFGPGTRLTVT.

In nucleotides, the CDR3 is TGTGCCAGCAGCCCCTCAATTACAGGGTTCGCGAACACCGGGGAGCTGTTTTTT. It yields the protein CASSPSITGFANTGELFF. The V gene is TRBV7-7, the J gene TRBJ2-2; D possibly corresponds to TRBD1 (6 bases). This CDR3 spans 18 amino acids. V lost 5 bases, J lost 0 bases, and 19 bases lay in between. In germline, CDR1 is SSHAT, CDR2 FNYEAQ (reference sequence).

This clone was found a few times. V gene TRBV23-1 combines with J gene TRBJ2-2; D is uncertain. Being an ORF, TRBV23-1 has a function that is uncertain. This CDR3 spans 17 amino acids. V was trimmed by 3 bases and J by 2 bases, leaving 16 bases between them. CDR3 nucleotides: TGCGCCAGCAGTCATTCCCGGGTCACACTAAACACCGGGGAGCTGTTTTTT. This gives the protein CASSHSRVTLNTGELFF.

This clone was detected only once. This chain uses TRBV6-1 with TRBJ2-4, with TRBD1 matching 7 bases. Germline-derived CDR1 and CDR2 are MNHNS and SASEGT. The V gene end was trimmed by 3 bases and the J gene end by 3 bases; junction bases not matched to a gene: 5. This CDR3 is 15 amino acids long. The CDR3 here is CASSEGQIDKNIQYF. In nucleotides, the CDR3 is TGTGCCAGCAGTGAGGGACAGATTGACAAAAACATTCAGTACTTC.

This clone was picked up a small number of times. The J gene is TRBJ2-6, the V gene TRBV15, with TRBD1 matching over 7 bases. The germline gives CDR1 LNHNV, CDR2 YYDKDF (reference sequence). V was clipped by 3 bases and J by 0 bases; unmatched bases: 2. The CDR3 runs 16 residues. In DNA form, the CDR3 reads TGTGCCACCAGCAGGGGGACAGCCTCTGGGGCCAACGTCCTGACTTTC. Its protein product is CATSRGTASGANVLTF.

The CDR3 coding sequence is TGCAGTGCTAAAGGGGACAGTGAAGCTTTCTTT. Protein sequence: CSAKGDSEAFF. V and J are TRBV20-1 and TRBJ1-1, with 7 positions matching TRBD1. The CDR3 is made up of 11 amino acids. V was clipped by 4 bases and J by 7 bases; unmatched bases: 3. From germline, CDR1 is DFQATT and CDR2 SNEGSKA (reference sequence).

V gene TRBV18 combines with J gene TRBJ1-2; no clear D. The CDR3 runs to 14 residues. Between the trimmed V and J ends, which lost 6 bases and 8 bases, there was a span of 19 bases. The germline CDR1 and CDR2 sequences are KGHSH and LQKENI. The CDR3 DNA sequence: TGTGCCAGCTCCCCTGATGGGCAGGCCATCGGCTACACCTTC. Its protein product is CASSPDGQAIGYTF.

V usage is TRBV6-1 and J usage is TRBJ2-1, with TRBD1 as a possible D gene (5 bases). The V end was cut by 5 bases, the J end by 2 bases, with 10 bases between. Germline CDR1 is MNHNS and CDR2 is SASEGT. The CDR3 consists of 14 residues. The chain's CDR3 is CASSSQGAYNEQFF. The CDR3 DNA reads TGTGCCAGCAGTTCCCAGGGTGCCTACAATGAGCAGTTCTTC.

CDR3 in amino acids: CASSLELAGDYEQYF. CDR3 coding DNA: TGTGCCAGCAGCTTGGAGCTAGCGGGAGATTACGAGCAGTACTTC. The chain employs TRBV5-4 and TRBJ2-7, with 10 nucleotides matching TRBD2. The CDR3 sequence is 15 residues long. V lost 0 bases, J lost 4 bases, and 4 bases stayed unmatched. Germline V gene lookup returns CDR1 SGHNT and CDR2 YYREEE (reference sequence).

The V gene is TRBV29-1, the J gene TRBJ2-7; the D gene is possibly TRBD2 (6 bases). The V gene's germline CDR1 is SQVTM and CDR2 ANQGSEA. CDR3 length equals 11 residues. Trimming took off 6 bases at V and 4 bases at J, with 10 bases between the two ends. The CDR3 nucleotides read TGCAGCGTAGAGGGACTTTACGAGCAGTACTTC. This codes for CSVEGLYEQYF.

CDR3 DNA: TGTGCCAGCGAATCCGGGACAAGTAGCACAGATACGCAGTATTTT. Amino acid sequence: CASESGTSSTDTQYF. The rearrangement links TRBV6-1 to TRBJ2-3; D may be TRBD1 (6 bases). The CDR3 has 15 residues. Trimming removed 8 bases at V and 0 bases at J, with 15 bases between. The germline CDR1 and CDR2 sequences are MNHNS and SASEGT.

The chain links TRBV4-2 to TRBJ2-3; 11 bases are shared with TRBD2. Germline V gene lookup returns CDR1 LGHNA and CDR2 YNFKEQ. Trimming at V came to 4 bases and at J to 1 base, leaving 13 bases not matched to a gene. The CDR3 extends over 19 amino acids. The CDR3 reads CASSPELAGAPPGTDTQYF. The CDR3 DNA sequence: TGTGCCAGCAGCCCAGAACTAGCGGGGGCACCCCCAGGCACAGATACGCAGTATTTT.

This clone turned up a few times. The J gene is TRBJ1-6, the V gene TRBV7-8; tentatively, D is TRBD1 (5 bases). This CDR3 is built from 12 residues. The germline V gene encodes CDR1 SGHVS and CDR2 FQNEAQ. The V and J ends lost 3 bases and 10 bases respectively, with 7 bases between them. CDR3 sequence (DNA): TGTGCCAGCAGCTTCTACAGGTCACCCCTCCACTTT. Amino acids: CASSFYRSPLHF.

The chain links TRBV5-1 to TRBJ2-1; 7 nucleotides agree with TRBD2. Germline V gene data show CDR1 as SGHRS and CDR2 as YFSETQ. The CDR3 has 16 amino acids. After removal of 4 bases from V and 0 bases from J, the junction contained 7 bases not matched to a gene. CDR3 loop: CASSTKRDRSYNEQFF. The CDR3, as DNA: TGCGCCAGCAGCACAAAGCGGGACCGCTCCTACAATGAGCAGTTCTTC.

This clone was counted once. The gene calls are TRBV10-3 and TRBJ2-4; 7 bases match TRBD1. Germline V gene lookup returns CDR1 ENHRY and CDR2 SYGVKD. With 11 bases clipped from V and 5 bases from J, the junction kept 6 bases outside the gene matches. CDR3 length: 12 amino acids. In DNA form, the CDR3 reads TGTGCCGCCGGGACAGACCAAAACATTCAGTACTTC. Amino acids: CAAGTDQNIQYF.

In nucleotides, the CDR3 is TGTGCCAGCAGTTCCCAAAGGGGCCCTTCGGGCTACGAGCAGTACTTC. Translated, it gives CASSSQRGPSGYEQYF. The chain combines TRBV27 with TRBJ2-7, with D tentatively TRBD1 (5 bases). This CDR3 comprises 16 residues. Trimming removed 4 bases from V and 3 bases from J, with 19 bases in between. Germline-derived CDR1 and CDR2 are MNHEY and SMNVEV (reference sequence).